This is a list of T cell receptor beta chains from one sample in a study of blood T cell repertoires in COVID-19. Repertoires were generated with immunoSEQ multiplex PCR, while TCRdb's copy carries only in-frame clones and drops some. The sample lists about 240,000 clones; around 83% were seen once. The source material was peripheral blood. Receptors were obtained from a man aged 25 to 45 who had recovered from COVID-19. Each CDR3 is given with its conserved first and last residue. Fields, in order: D gene, J gene, clone size, V gene, CDR3 DNA, CDR3 protein. The D gene is left open where the match is weak. Expanded clones get a size class; other rows say once, few or many, or leave the size out.

TRBD1 | TRBJ1-2 | . | TRBV14 | TGTGCCAGCAGCCCCCCCGGGACAGGGTCCGCCTATGGCTACACCTTC | CASSPPGTGSAYGYTF
. | TRBJ1-6 | . | TRBV27 | TGTGCCAGCAGTCCCAAGTCGGGGCAGGGGAATTCACCCCTCCACTTT | CASSPKSGQGNSPLHF
. | TRBJ1-2 | . | TRBV3-1/TRBV3-2 | TGTGCCAGCAGCCAAGACCGCCAGGGCTATGGCTACACCTTC | CASSQDRQGYGYTF
TRBD2 | TRBJ2-1 | . | TRBV6-4 | TGTGCCAGCAGTGGAACTAGCGGGGGGGCAGATGAGCAGTTCTTC | CASSGTSGGADEQFF
TRBD2 | TRBJ2-5 | few | TRBV5-1 | TGCGCCAGCAGCTTGGGGGCTAGCGGGGGAGAGACCCAGTACTTC | CASSLGASGGETQYF
TRBD1 | TRBJ2-1 | . | TRBV5-1 | TGCGCCAGCAGCTTGGGAGACAGGGATGTTTATGATGAGCAGTTCTTC | CASSLGDRDVYDEQFF
. | TRBJ1-5 | . | TRBV18 | TGTGCCAGCTCACCCGAGATCTATCAGCCCCAGCATTTT | CASSPEIYQPQHF
. | TRBJ2-2 | . | TRBV5-1 | TGCGCCAGCAGCGAGGGTGTCGCCGGCACCGGGGAGCTGTTTTTT | CASSEGVAGTGELFF
. | TRBJ2-3 | . | TRBV6-6 | TGTGCCAGCAGTTACCTAGTTAGCACAGATACGCAGTATTTT | CASSYLVSTDTQYF
TRBD1 | TRBJ1-1 | . | TRBV6-5 | TGTGCCAGCAGTCAACAGGGGGGCAACACTGAAGCTTTCTTT | CASSQQGGNTEAFF
. | TRBJ1-5 | . | TRBV27 | TGTGCCAGCAAAAGCGGCAATCAGCCCCAGCATTTT | CASKSGNQPQHF
. | TRBJ1-1 | once | TRBV27 | TGTGCCCCAAGGGGCAGGAACACTGAAGCTTTCTTT | CAPRGRNTEAFF
. | TRBJ2-2 | . | TRBV6-5 | TGTGCCAGCTTGGCAGGGGCCGGGGAGCTGTTTTTT | CASLAGAGELFF
. | TRBJ1-2 | . | TRBV5-1 | TGCGCCAGCAGTCGGATGGGACTTTCCGATGGCTACACCTTC | CASSRMGLSDGYTF
TRBD1 | TRBJ2-7 | . | TRBV18 | TGTGCCAGCTCACCACCTGGGACAGGGAAAGAGGAGCAGTACTTC | CASSPPGTGKEEQYF
. | TRBJ1-2 | many | TRBV6-5 | TGTGCCAGCACGTCAGGCCCGACGAATTATGGCTACACCTTC | CASTSGPTNYGYTF
TRBD2 | TRBJ2-5 | . | TRBV5-1 | TGCGCCAGCAGCTTGGTATCGGTGAGCGGGGAAGAGACCCAGTACTTC | CASSLVSVSGEETQYF
. | TRBJ1-2 | . | TRBV28 | TGTGCCAGCAGTGACGACATCCGAGGGGAGGGCTATGGCTACACCTTC | CASSDDIRGEGYGYTF
. | TRBJ1-2 | . | TRBV4-1 | TGCGCCAGCAGCCAAGGGGCCGGCTCTAACTATGGCTACACCTTC | CASSQGAGSNYGYTF
TRBD1 | TRBJ1-1 | . | TRBV27 | TGTGCCAGCAGTACTACAGGGGCATATACTGAAGCTTTCTTT | CASSTTGAYTEAFF
. | TRBJ2-7 | . | TRBV5-1 | TGCGCCAGCAGCCAGGGGCAGGGAGGGTTCTACGAGCAGTACTTC | CASSQGQGGFYEQYF
. | TRBJ1-1 | few | TRBV11-3 | TGTGCCAGCAGCCCAGGGTTGGCCACTGAAGCTTTCTTT | CASSPGLATEAFF
TRBD1 | TRBJ2-3 | once | TRBV7-9 | TGTGCCAGCAGCGCCCGGAGACAGGGCCTGGGGGCAGATACGCAGTATTTT | CASSARRQGLGADTQYF
TRBD1 | TRBJ2-3 | . | TRBV18 | TGTGCCAGCTCACCGGGACAGGGACGCCCTAGCACAGATACGCAGTATTTT | CASSPGQGRPSTDTQYF
. | TRBJ1-4 | . | TRBV25-1 | TGTGCCAGCAGTGAGGGACTGAGAGTGAATGAAAAACTGTTTTTT | CASSEGLRVNEKLFF
. | TRBJ1-1 | . | TRBV18 | TGTGCCAGCTCACCCATTACAGCGGACACTGAAGCTTTCTTT | CASSPITADTEAFF
. | TRBJ1-1 | . | TRBV11-2 | TGTGCCAGCAGTTTTCTTGGACAGCCGGGCGGCACTGAAGCTTTCTTT | CASSFLGQPGGTEAFF
. | TRBJ1-2 | . | TRBV10-3 | TGTGCCATCAGTGACGGGGAAGACTATGGCTACACCTTC | CAISDGEDYGYTF
TRBD1 | TRBJ1-2 | once | TRBV15 | TGTGCCACCAGCAAGGGGGCAGAACGGGGCTACACCTTC | CATSKGAERGYTF
TRBD1 | TRBJ1-2 | . | TRBV6-5 | TGTGCCAGCAGTCCCAGGACAGGGGGTTTCTATGGCTACACCTTC | CASSPRTGGFYGYTF
. | TRBJ1-1 | . | TRBV9 | TGTGCCAGCACCAGAGGACATAGGATGAACACTGAAGCTTTCTTT | CASTRGHRMNTEAFF
. | TRBJ1-5 | . | TRBV11-2 | TGTGCCAGCAGCTTAGATCGAAGCCAGCCCCAGCATTTT | CASSLDRSQPQHF
. | TRBJ2-5 | . | TRBV5-1 | TGCGCCAGCAGCTTAACGGGGGGCCTAGAGACCCAGTACTTC | CASSLTGGLETQYF
TRBD1 | TRBJ2-2 | . | TRBV4-1 | TGCGCCAGCAGCTTCGGGACAGGGAGCACCGGGGAGCTGTTTTTT | CASSFGTGSTGELFF
TRBD1 | TRBJ1-2 | . | TRBV5-1 | TGCGCCAGCAGTTCGGACAGGGACGGCTACACCTTC | CASSSDRDGYTF
TRBD1 | TRBJ1-2 | few | TRBV7-2 | TGTGCCAGCAGCTTAGGAGGACAGGGGGCAGACTATGGCTACACCTTC | CASSLGGQGADYGYTF
. | TRBJ2-6 | . | TRBV25-1 | TGTGCCAGCGGACACTCTGGGGCCAACGTCCTGACTTTC | CASGHSGANVLTF
. | TRBJ2-1 | few | TRBV12-5 | TGTGCTAGTGGTTCCATCGTGGGGGGACACAATGAGCAGTTCTTC | CASGSIVGGHNEQFF
. | TRBJ1-1 | . | TRBV10-3 | TGTGCCATCAGTGAGGATACAGGGAAGGGCACTGAAGCTTTCTTT | CAISEDTGKGTEAFF